This T cell receptor beta chain was sequenced for a study of T cells in Graves' hyperthyroidism and ophthalmopathy. Whole-study results and caveats: Expanded thyroid clonotypes (above 0.001) were mostly also found in blood. Prediction of ophthalmopathy progression came a median around 6.1 months pre-onset. Researchers report that a 13 V-J model separated ophthalmopathy from stable hyperthyroidism.

Turning to this clonotype: What it binds is not known.

The authors obtained PBMCs from 7.5 to 10 ml of fresh peripheral blood. The CDR3 regions of TCR beta were amplified from RNA transcripts. RT-PCR in the first round (using the HTBI primer set) targeted the TCR CDR3. TCRdb re-derived calls from the multiplex PCR reads in MiXCR, one entry per CDR3 protein. Of a few hundred thousand distinct CDR3 sequences in the sample, approximately 15% are singletons; the top ten hold under 20%. This TCR derives from a young woman with Graves' hyperthyroidism. The sample taken for sequencing was blood.

The CDR3 DNA is TGTGCCAGCAGCGTAGGTCCCCGGGACAGTGAGATCTATGGCTACACCTTC. Its translation is CASSVGPRDSEIYGYTF. The chain employs TRBV9 and TRBJ1-2; 7 bases agree with TRBD1. The V gene end was trimmed by 0 bases and the J gene end by 4 bases; junction bases not matched to a gene: 12. The CDR3 runs to 17 residues. CDR1 and CDR2 from the germline V gene are SGDLS and YYNGEE.